The 13 T cell receptor beta chains below were found in one sample sequenced in a study of Tregs in tolerant kidney transplant recipients. The data were produced by immunoSEQ multiplex PCR, yet TCRdb's version contains in-frame clones alone and is incomplete. The table shows 85,000 to 100,000 clones, with over 85% occurring only once. The input for sequencing was CD4+ T cells from blood, taken before the transplant. The source of these receptors is a human donor who received a combined kidney and bone marrow transplant.

The V call is TRBV7-8, the J call TRBJ2-1; TRBD2 agrees at 8 bases. Trimming took 5 bases from V and 10 from J; bases not matched to a gene: 16. The germline CDR1 and CDR2 sequences are SGHVS and FQNEAQ. The CDR3 runs to 16 residues. The CDR3 DNA follows: TGTGCCAGCAGCCGGCCGGGGGGGGGAGGGCCCGGGGAGCAGTTCTTC. It yields the protein CASSRPGGGGPGEQFF. Variable domain in full (rest from reference TRBV7-8 and TRBJ2-1): GAGVSQSPRYKVAKRGQDVALRCDPISGHVSLFWYQQALGQGPEFLTYFQNEAQLDKSGLPSDRFFAERPEGSVSTLKIQRTQQEDSAVYLCASSRPGGGGPGEQFFGPGTRLTVL.

V usage is TRBV9 and J usage is TRBJ2-2; D perhaps matches TRBD1 (5 bases). Germline CDR1 is SGDLS and CDR2 is YYNGEE. This CDR3 contains 16 residues. V lost 4 bases and J 0 bases, leaving 13 bases between the germline ends. The CDR3 protein is CASSNDRAANTGELFF. Here the CDR3 DNA reads TGTGCCAGCAGCAACGACAGAGCCGCGAACACCGGGGAGCTGTTTTTT.

This clone appeared a single time. CDR3 amino acids: CASSQDEDFNTGELFF. The CDR3, as DNA: TGCGCCAGCAGCCAAGATGAGGATTTTAACACCGGGGAGCTGTTTTTT. This chain links TRBV4-3 with TRBJ2-2; D gene unclear. The germline V and J ends were trimmed by 0 bases and 2 bases, with 10 bases remaining between them. From germline, CDR1 is LGHNA and CDR2 YSLEER. CDR3 length: 16 residues.

V usage is TRBV18 and J usage is TRBJ2-3; D may be TRBD2 (5 bases). Per germline, CDR1 KGHSH and CDR2 LQKENI. The germline V and J ends were trimmed by 6 bases and 0 bases, with 13 bases remaining between them. The CDR3 is 15 residues long. Here the CDR3 reads CASSTTRESTDTQYF. CDR3 DNA: TGTGCCAGCTCTACAACTAGGGAAAGCACAGATACGCAGTATTTT.

CDR3 in DNA: TGTGCCAGCAGCTTAGTCGACGAGCAGTACTTC. This sequence encodes CASSLVDEQYF. The rearrangement joins TRBV7-2 to TRBJ2-7; D call uncertain. This CDR3 is 11 amino acids long. V lost 1 base and J 5 bases, leaving 3 bases between the germline ends. Germline loops: CDR1 SGHTA, CDR2 FQGNSA. Drawing the rest from reference TRBV7-2 and TRBJ2-7, the complete variable domain is GAGVSQSPSNKVTEKGKDVELRCDPISGHTALYWYRQSLGQGLEFLIYFQGNSAPDKSGLPSDRFSAERTGGSVSTLTIQRTQQEDSAVYLCASSLVDEQYFGPGTRLTVT.

J is TRBJ2-3 and V is TRBV5-1; maybe TRBD2 (6 bases). Per germline, CDR1 SGHRS and CDR2 YFSETQ. Trimming cost V 4 bases and J 6 bases, with 15 bases left between them. The CDR3 contains 14 residues. This CDR3 reads CASSIGAGTDTQYF. The CDR3 DNA sequence: TGCGCCAGCAGCATCGGGGCGGGGACGGATACGCAGTATTTT.

The chain joins TRBV5-1 to TRBJ2-3; no clear D. V lost 7 bases to trimming and J lost 2 bases, with 14 bases between them. CDR1 SGHRS and CDR2 YFSETQ come from the germline V gene. The CDR3 length is 14 residues. The CDR3: CASAVLLITDTQYF. CDR3 in DNA: TGCGCCAGCGCCGTTCTACTGATCACAGATACGCAGTATTTT. Full variable domain (missing parts from reference TRBV5-1 and TRBJ2-3): KAGVTQTPRYLIKTRGQQVTLSCSPISGHRSVSWYQQTPGQGLQFLFEYFSETQRNKGNFPGRFSGRQFSNSRSEMNVSTLELGDSALYLCASAVLLITDTQYFGPGTRLTVL.

The chain recombines TRBV4-3 with TRBJ2-7; 9 nucleotides match TRBD2. CDR1 and CDR2 (germline): LGHNA, YSLEER. The V segment lost 6 bases and the J segment 1 base; nucleotides outside the gene matches: 7. This CDR3 comprises 15 residues. The CDR3: CASSQISGRSYEQYF. DNA of the CDR3: TGCGCCAGCAGTCAAATAAGCGGGAGGTCCTACGAGCAGTACTTC.

The chain couples TRBV2 to TRBJ2-1; 7 bases line up with TRBD1. The CDR3 runs 13 residues. Trimming removed 8 bases from V and 7 bases from J; junction bases left unmatched: 8. CDR1 is SNHLY, CDR2 FYNNEI, per germline. The CDR3 DNA follows: TGTGCCAGCCAGTCGGACAGGAATAATGAGCAGTTCTTC. The encoded protein is CASQSDRNNEQFF.

CDR3 protein: CASSPAGKNTEAFF. The CDR3 nucleotides are TGTGCCAGCTCACCGGCAGGGAAGAACACTGAAGCTTTCTTT. This sequence joins TRBV18 and TRBJ1-1, with D perhaps TRBD1 (5 bases). CDR1 is KGHSH, CDR2 LQKENI, per germline. V dropped 3 bases and J dropped 1 base, with 9 bases sitting between them. This CDR3 contains 14 residues. Supplemented by reference TRBV18 and TRBJ1-1, the full variable domain reads NAGVMQNPRHLVRRRGQEARLRCSPMKGHSHVYWYRQLPEEGLKFMVYLQKENIIDESGMPKERFSAEFPKEGPSILRIQQVVRGDSAAYFCASSPAGKNTEAFFGQGTRLTVV.

The chain carries TRBV28 and TRBJ1-4, with TRBD1 matching 7 bases. After removal of 6 bases from V and 4 bases from J, the junction contained 2 bases not matched to a gene. Per the germline V gene, CDR1 is MDHEN and CDR2 is SYDVKM. The CDR3 is 13 amino acids. The CDR3 protein is CASRRQGNEKLFF. The CDR3 nucleotides read TGTGCCAGCAGACGACAGGGTAATGAAAAACTGTTTTTT.

J is TRBJ1-6 and V is TRBV10-3; TRBD1 matches at 9 bases. The CDR3 loop spans 15 amino acids. The trim removed 6 bases at V and 7 bases at J, leaving 7 bases unmatched. Germline V gene lookup returns CDR1 ENHRY and CDR2 SYGVKD. As DNA, the CDR3 is TGTGCCATCAGCGTGACAGGGGGAGAGAATTCACCCCTCCACTTT. This translates into CAISVTGGENSPLHF.

V and J are TRBV21-1 and TRBJ2-2; TRBD1 was called by the table and not checked on the DNA. TRBV21-1 counts as a pseudogene. CDR3 length equals 16 residues. The CDR3 DNA reads as TGTGCCAGCAGCAAAGAGATCGTCAGGGCCGGCGGGGAGCTGTTTTTT. Translation: CASSKEIVRAGGELFF.